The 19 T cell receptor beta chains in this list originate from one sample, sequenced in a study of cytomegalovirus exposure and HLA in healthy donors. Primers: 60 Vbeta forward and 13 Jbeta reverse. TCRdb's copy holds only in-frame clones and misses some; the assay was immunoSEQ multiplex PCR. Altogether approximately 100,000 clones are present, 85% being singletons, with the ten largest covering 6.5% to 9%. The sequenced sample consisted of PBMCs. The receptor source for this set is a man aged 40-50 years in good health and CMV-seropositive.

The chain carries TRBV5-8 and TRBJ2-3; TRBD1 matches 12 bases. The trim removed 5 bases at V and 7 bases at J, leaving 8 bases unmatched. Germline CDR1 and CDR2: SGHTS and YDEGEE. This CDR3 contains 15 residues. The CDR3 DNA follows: TGTGCCAGCAGATCCGGGACAGGGGGCCCACATACGCAGTATTTT. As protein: CASRSGTGGPHTQYF.

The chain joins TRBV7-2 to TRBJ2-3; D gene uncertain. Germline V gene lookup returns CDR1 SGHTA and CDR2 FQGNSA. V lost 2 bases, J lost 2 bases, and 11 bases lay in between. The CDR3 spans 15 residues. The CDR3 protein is CASSLIELPTDTQYF. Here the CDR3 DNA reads TGTGCCAGCAGCTTAATAGAGCTCCCCACAGATACGCAGTATTTT.

This chain's CDR3 is CASWTSGTDTQYF. The CDR3 DNA reads as TGTGCCAGTTGGACTAGCGGCACAGATACGCAGTATTTT. The genes are TRBV28 and TRBJ2-3; 9 nucleotides agree with TRBD2. This CDR3 spans 13 amino acids. Per germline, CDR1 MDHEN and CDR2 SYDVKM. Germline trimming cut 9 bases from V and 1 base from J; bases unmatched to any gene: 2.

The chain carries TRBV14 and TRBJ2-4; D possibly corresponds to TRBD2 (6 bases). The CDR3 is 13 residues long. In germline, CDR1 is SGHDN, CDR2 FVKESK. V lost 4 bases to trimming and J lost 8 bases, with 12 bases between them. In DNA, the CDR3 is TGTGCCAGCAGCCTCCGGGAGACGGACATTCAGTACTTC. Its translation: CASSLRETDIQYF.

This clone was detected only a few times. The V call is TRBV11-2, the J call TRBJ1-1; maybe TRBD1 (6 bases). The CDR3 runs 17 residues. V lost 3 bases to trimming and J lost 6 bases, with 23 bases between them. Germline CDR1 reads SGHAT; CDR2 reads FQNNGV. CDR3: CASSLPLQQGGGAEAFF. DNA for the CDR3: TGTGCCAGCAGCTTGCCACTACAACAGGGTGGTGGCGCTGAAGCTTTCTTT.

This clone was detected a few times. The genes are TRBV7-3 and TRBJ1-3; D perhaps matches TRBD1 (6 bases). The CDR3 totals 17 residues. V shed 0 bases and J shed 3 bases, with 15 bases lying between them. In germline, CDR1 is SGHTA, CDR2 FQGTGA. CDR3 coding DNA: TGTGCCAGCAGCTTAACGGGTGGGGGCTTCGGTGGAAACACCATATATTTT. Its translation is CASSLTGGGFGGNTIYF.

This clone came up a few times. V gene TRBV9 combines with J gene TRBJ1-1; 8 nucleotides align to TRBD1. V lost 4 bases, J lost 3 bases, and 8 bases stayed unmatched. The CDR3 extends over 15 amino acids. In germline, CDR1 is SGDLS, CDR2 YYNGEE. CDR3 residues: CASSSETGEDTEAFF. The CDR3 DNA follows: TGTGCCAGCAGCTCCGAGACAGGGGAGGACACTGAAGCTTTCTTT.

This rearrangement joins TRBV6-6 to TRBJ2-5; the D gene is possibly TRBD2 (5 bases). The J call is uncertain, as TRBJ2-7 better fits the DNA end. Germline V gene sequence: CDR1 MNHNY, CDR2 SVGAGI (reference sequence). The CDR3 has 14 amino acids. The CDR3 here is CASISAGYSYEQYF. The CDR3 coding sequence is TGTGCCAGCATCTCGGCGGGCTACTCCTACGAGCAGTACTTC.

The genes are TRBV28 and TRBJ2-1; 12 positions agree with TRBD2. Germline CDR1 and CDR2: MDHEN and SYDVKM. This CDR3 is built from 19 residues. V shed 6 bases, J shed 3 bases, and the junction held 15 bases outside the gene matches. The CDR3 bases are TGTGCCAGCAGGAAGACTAGCGGGAGAGGGGCTAGAGGCTACAATGAGCAGTTCTTC. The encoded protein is CASRKTSGRGARGYNEQFF.

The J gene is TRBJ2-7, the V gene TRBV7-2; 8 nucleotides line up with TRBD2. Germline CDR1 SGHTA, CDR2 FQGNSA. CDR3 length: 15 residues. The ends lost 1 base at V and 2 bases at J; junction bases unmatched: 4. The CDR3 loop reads CASSLGGTRTYEQYF. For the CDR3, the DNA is TGTGCCAGCAGCTTAGGGGGGACTAGAACCTACGAGCAGTACTTC.

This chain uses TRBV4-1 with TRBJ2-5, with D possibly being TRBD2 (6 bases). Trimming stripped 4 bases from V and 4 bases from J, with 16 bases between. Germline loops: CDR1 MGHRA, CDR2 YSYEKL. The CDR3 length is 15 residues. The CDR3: CASSLSPVGGETQYF. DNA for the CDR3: TGCGCCAGCAGCCTCTCGCCCGTCGGGGGAGAGACCCAGTACTTC.

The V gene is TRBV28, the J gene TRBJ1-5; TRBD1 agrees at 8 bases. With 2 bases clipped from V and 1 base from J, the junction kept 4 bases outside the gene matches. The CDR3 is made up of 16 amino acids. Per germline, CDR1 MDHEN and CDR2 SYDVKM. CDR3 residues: CASSLAGTGSNQPQHF. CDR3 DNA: TGTGCCAGCAGTTTAGCCGGGACAGGCAGCAATCAGCCCCAGCATTTT.

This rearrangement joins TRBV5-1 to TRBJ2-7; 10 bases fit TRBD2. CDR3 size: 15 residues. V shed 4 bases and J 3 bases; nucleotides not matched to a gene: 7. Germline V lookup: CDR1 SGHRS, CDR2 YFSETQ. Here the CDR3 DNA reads TGCGCCAGCAGCCCCCTAGCGGGAGCGGGCTACGAGCAGTACTTC. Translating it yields CASSPLAGAGYEQYF.

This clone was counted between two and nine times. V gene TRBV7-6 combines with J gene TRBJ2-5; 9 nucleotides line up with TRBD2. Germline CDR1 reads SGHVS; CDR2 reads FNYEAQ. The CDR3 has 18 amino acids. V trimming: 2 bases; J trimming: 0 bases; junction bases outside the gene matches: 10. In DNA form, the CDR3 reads TGTGCCAGCAGCTTACCCGGCCGGACTAGCGCCAACCAAGAGACCCAGTACTTC. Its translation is CASSLPGRTSANQETQYF.

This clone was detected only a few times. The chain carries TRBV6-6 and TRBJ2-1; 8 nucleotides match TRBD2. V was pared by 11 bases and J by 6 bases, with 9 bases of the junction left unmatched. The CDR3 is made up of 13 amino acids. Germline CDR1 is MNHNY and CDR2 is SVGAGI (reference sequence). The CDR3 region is CAVSPGLVNEQFF. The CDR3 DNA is TGTGCCGTTAGTCCGGGACTAGTCAATGAGCAGTTCTTC.

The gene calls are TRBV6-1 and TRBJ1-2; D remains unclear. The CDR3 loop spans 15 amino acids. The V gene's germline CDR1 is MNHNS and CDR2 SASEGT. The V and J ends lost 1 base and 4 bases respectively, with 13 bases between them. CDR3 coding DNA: TGTGCCAGCAGTGAAGTAGAGGGCATCTTCTATGGCTACACCTTC. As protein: CASSEVEGIFYGYTF.

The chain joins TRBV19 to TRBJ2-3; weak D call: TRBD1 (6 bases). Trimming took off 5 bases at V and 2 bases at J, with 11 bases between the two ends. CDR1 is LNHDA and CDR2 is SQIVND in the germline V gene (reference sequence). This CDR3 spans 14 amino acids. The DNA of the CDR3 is TGTGCCAGTAGTCAGGGGAGAAACACAGATACGCAGTATTTT. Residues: CASSQGRNTDTQYF.

DNA for the CDR3: TGTGCCAGCAGCTTAAGGGCTAGCGGGAGAACAGATACGCAGTATTTT. This translates into CASSLRASGRTDTQYF. This chain uses TRBV11-2 with TRBJ2-3, with TRBD2 identical over 10 bases. The CDR3 spans 16 residues. Trimming removed 2 bases from V and 3 bases from J; junction bases left unmatched: 5. The germline gives CDR1 SGHAT, CDR2 FQNNGV.

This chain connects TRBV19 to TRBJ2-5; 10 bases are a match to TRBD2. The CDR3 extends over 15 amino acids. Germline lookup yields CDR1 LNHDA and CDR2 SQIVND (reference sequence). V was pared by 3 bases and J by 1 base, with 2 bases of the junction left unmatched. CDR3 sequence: CASSILAGVQETQYF. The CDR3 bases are TGTGCCAGTAGTATCCTAGCGGGGGTCCAAGAGACCCAGTACTTC.